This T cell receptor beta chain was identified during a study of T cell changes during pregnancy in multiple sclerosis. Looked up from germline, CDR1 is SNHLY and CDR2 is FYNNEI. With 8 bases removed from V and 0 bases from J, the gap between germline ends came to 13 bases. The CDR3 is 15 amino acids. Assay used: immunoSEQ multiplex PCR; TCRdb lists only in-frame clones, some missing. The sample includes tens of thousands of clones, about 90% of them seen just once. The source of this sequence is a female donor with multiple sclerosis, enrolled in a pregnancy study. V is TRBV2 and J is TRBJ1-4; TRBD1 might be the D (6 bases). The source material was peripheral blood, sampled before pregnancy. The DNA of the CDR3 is TGTGCCAGCTGTCCTCGGACAGCAACTAATGAAAAACTGTTTTTT. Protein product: CASCPRTATNEKLFF.